This T cell receptor (beta chain) was found in a study of identical twins. In TCRdb, the 5' RACE reads were re-called with MiXCR into one record per CDR3 protein. Of some 460,000 distinct CDR3 sequences listed, 13% to 15% are singletons. The CDR3 has 15 residues. Germline loops: CDR1 LNHNV, CDR2 YYDKDF (reference sequence). Unmatched junction bases numbered 10, after V lost 6 bases and J lost 4 bases. This clonotype has only a few counts. These data were likewise used in another study, on yellow fever vaccine responses in identical twins.

The source is a woman between 18 and 29 years old in good health. J is TRBJ2-7 and V is TRBV15, with TRBD1 identical over 9 bases. The sequenced material came from CD4+ T cells sorted from blood. This CDR3 reads CATREAGQGRYEQYF. For the CDR3, the DNA is TGTGCCACCAGGGAAGCGGGACAGGGCCGATACGAGCAGTACTTC.